Below are 24 T cell receptor beta chains sequenced from a single sample in a study of blood T cell repertoires in COVID-19. Profiling relied on immunoSEQ multiplex PCR, and the TCRdb table lists in-frame clones only, not all of them. The profile shows 150,000 to 200,000 clones, under 80% of them singletons. Sequences were obtained from PBMCs or T cells enriched from blood (not recorded which). The receptors derive from a woman between 50 and 59 years old with acute COVID-19.

This chain joins TRBV18 and TRBJ1-5, with TRBD1 identical over 7 bases. Germline CDR1 is KGHSH and CDR2 is LQKENI. This CDR3 region has 14 residues. Trimming took 3 bases from V and 6 from J; bases not matched to a gene: 5. CDR3 nucleotides: TGTGCCAGCTCACCTGCCGACAGGGTTCAGCCCCAGCATTTT. Translating it yields CASSPADRVQPQHF.

This clone was detected only once. Sequence at one end of the junction differs from germline and may be a read error. V is TRBV6-1 and J is TRBJ1-2; no clear D gene. The CDR3 is made up of 12 amino acids. Germline loops: CDR1 MNHNS, CDR2 SASEGT. CDR3 DNA sequence: TGTGCCAGCAGTCAAGCGACATTGAGCTACACCTTC. Translated: CASSQATLSYTF.

The chain links TRBV5-7 to TRBJ1-5, with D possibly matching TRBD1 (6 bases). TRBV5-7 is placed among ORFs of uncertain function. Trimming shortened V by 2 bases and J by 4 bases, and 16 bases separated the two germline ends. This CDR3 region has 16 residues. Written as DNA, the CDR3 is TGTGCCAGCAGCTTTTACACGGACAGTTGGAATCAGCCCCAGCATTTT. It yields the protein CASSFYTDSWNQPQHF.

The genes are TRBV28 and TRBJ2-7; 7 nucleotides align to TRBD1. The CDR3 loop spans 14 amino acids. V dropped 4 bases and J dropped 4; count of bases not matched to a gene: 7. Germline assignment: CDR1 MDHEN and CDR2 SYDVKM. The CDR3 DNA reads TGTGCCAGCAGTTCAGGGGGAGCCTATTACGAGCAGTACGTC. The encoded protein is CASSSGGAYYEQYV.

This chain connects TRBV7-6 to TRBJ2-2; TRBD1 aligns across 8 bases. Trimming removed 5 bases from V and 2 bases from J; junction bases left unmatched: 7. Germline CDR1 reads SGHVS; CDR2 reads FNYEAQ. The CDR3 is 16 amino acids. CDR3 region: CASSPRTGRNTGELFF. The CDR3 DNA sequence: TGTGCCAGCAGCCCCCGGACAGGGAGAAACACCGGGGAGCTGTTTTTT. The full variable domain, rest sourced from reference TRBV7-6 and TRBJ2-2, is GAGVSQSPRYKVTKRGQDVALRCDPISGHVSLYWYRQALGQGPEFLTYFNYEAQQDKSGLPNDRFSAERPEGSISTLTIQRTEQRDSAMYRCASSPRTGRNTGELFFGEGSRLTVL.

This sequence joins TRBV4-2 and TRBJ1-5; maybe TRBD1 (5 bases). CDR3 length: 14 residues. Trimming took 4 bases from V and 5 from J, leaving 12 bases between them. The germline CDR1 and CDR2 sequences are LGHNA and YNFKEQ. CDR3 in amino acids: CASSPSWGDQPQHF. Here the CDR3 DNA reads TGTGCCAGCAGCCCTAGTTGGGGGGATCAGCCCCAGCATTTT.

This clone was observed a single time. V usage is TRBV24-1 and J usage is TRBJ2-3, with a weak D call TRBD2 (5 bases). The CDR3 extends over 13 amino acids. Germline V lookup: CDR1 KGHDR, CDR2 SFDVKD. V lost 6 bases to trimming and J lost 6 bases, with 12 bases between them. CDR3: CATSPGERDTQYF. The CDR3 DNA follows: TGTGCCACCAGTCCTGGGGAGAGGGATACGCAGTATTTT.

The genes are TRBV6-2 or TRBV6-3 and TRBJ2-7, with 10 bases matching TRBD1. The CDR3 covers 16 residues. V trimming: 3 bases; J trimming: 1 base; junction bases outside the gene matches: 6. From germline, CDR1 is MNHEY and CDR2 SVGEGT. The CDR3 protein is CASSYSRDRGSYEQYV. In DNA, the CDR3 is TGTGCCAGCAGTTATTCCCGGGACAGGGGATCCTACGAGCAGTACGTC.

This clone was seen only once. The gene calls are TRBV7-2 and TRBJ1-6, with 9 positions matching TRBD1. The CDR3 is 14 amino acids. Germline loops: CDR1 SGHTA, CDR2 FQGNSA. The trim removed 5 bases at V and 8 bases at J, leaving 4 bases unmatched. The DNA for the CDR3 is TGTGCCAGCAGCATCAGGACAGGGGATTCACCCCTCCACTTT. This translates into CASSIRTGDSPLHF.

This sequence joins TRBV28 and TRBJ1-1; a weak D match, TRBD1 (6 bases). The germline gives CDR1 MDHEN, CDR2 SYDVKM. Trimming took off 1 base at V and 8 bases at J, with 14 bases between the two ends. This CDR3 has 14 residues. CDR3 sequence reads: CASSLFLGAREAFF. As DNA, the CDR3 is TGTGCCAGCAGTTTATTCCTGGGGGCTAGGGAAGCTTTCTTT.

The rearrangement joins TRBV7-8 to TRBJ2-3; weak D call: TRBD2 (6 bases). There are 15 residues in the CDR3. Germline values: CDR1 SGHVS, CDR2 FQNEAQ. The ends were cut back, 7 bases at V and 2 bases at J, with 16 bases in the middle. CDR3 sequence: CASNGDSHFTDTQYF. The CDR3 DNA reads as TGTGCCAGCAACGGGGACTCGCATTTCACAGATACGCAGTATTTT.

The rearrangement uses TRBV5-1 and TRBJ2-2; D not resolved. V was trimmed by 0 bases and J by 4 bases, leaving 7 bases between them. There are 14 residues in the CDR3. The V gene's germline CDR1 is SGHRS and CDR2 YFSETQ. The CDR3 reads CASSLGAGTGELFF. In nucleotides, the CDR3 is TGCGCCAGCAGCTTGGGGGCTGGCACCGGGGAGCTGTTTTTT. The variable domain in full, with the rest retrieved from reference TRBV5-1 and TRBJ2-2, is KAGVTQTPRYLIKTRGQQVTLSCSPISGHRSVSWYQQTPGQGLQFLFEYFSETQRNKGNFPGRFSGRQFSNSRSEMNVSTLELGDSALYLCASSLGAGTGELFFGEGSRLTVL.

This rearrangement joins TRBV19 to TRBJ1-5, with TRBD1 matching 12 bases. V trimming: 7 bases; J trimming: 4 bases; junction bases outside the gene matches: 8. This CDR3 contains 16 residues. Germline CDR1 is LNHDA and CDR2 is SQIVND (reference sequence). This CDR3 reads CASKPWDRGRNQPQHF. Here the CDR3 DNA reads TGTGCCAGTAAACCATGGGACAGGGGGCGTAATCAGCCCCAGCATTTT.

The genes are TRBV7-3 and TRBJ2-3; D possibly corresponds to TRBD2 (5 bases). The CDR3 is 16 amino acids. Germline V CDR1 and CDR2: SGHTA, FQGTGA. Between the trimmed V and J ends, which lost 2 bases and 0 bases, there was a span of 12 bases. CDR3 in DNA: TGTGCCAGCAGCTTAGGTAATCAGCGGAGCACAGATACGCAGTATTTT. Translating gives CASSLGNQRSTDTQYF.

The chain uses TRBV18 and TRBJ2-7; the match to TRBD2 covers 11 bases. V was pared by 5 bases and J by 4 bases, with 4 bases of the junction left unmatched. Germline assignment: CDR1 KGHSH and CDR2 LQKENI. This CDR3 has 14 amino acids. This CDR3 is CASSLTSGIYEQYV. CDR3 nucleotide sequence: TGTGCCAGCTCATTGACTAGCGGGATATACGAGCAGTACGTC.

V is TRBV3-1 (or the pseudogene TRBV3-2) and J is TRBJ2-1; D uncertain. Deletions cut 0 bases from V and 9 bases from J, with 9 bases between. The V gene's germline CDR1 is LGHDT and CDR2 YNNKEL (reference sequence). This CDR3 has 13 amino acids. DNA for the CDR3: TGTGCCAGCAGCCAAGATCGGCGGAGTGAGCAGTTCTTC. Translation: CASSQDRRSEQFF.

The chain carries TRBV4-2 and TRBJ1-2; 10 positions match TRBD1. The CDR3 contains 15 residues. The J segment lost 5 bases and the V segment lost 6 bases, leaving 9 bases of the junction unmatched. Germline values: CDR1 LGHNA, CDR2 YNFKEQ. CDR3 nucleotides: TGTGCCAGCAGAATGGGGGGACAGGGGAGTTATGGCTACACCTTC. Its protein is CASRMGGQGSYGYTF.

This clone was counted a single time. The J gene is TRBJ2-6, the V gene TRBV28; TRBD1 is a possible D gene (6 bases). Germline CDR1 reads MDHEN; CDR2 reads SYDVKM. V lost 7 bases to trimming and J lost 2 bases, with 18 bases between them. The CDR3 extends over 17 amino acids. The CDR3 DNA follows: TGTGCCAGCATCCCCGACAGGCAGAGAACTGGGGCCAACGTCCTGACTTTC. Amino acids: CASIPDRQRTGANVLTF. Variable domain in full (rest from reference TRBV28 and TRBJ2-6): DVKVTQSSRYLVKRTGEKVFLECVQDMDHENMFWYRQDPGLGLRLIYFSYDVKMKEKGDIPEGYSVSREKKERFSLILESASTNQTSMYLCASIPDRQRTGANVLTFGAGSRLTVL.

V usage is TRBV16 and J usage is TRBJ1-2; no clear D gene. Looked up from germline, CDR1 is KGHSY and CDR2 is FQNENV. CDR3 size: 13 residues. V was trimmed by 4 bases and J by 8 bases, leaving 14 bases between them. The CDR3 DNA is TGTGCCAGCAGCCGCCCACTGGAGAGCGGCTACACCTTC. Translating gives CASSRPLESGYTF.

The chain uses TRBV6-1 and TRBJ1-1; possible D gene TRBD1, 5 bases. Trimming left V 1 base short and J 14 bases short, with 20 bases between. CDR1 MNHNS and CDR2 SASEGT come from the germline V gene. The CDR3 has 14 residues. The CDR3 region has the DNA TGTGCCAGCAGTGAAGATGGGGCCCTTCTAGGCGCGTTCTTT. Its translation: CASSEDGALLGAFF.

The V and J genes are TRBV7-8 and TRBJ2-5, with TRBD2 as a possible D gene (6 bases). V lost 8 bases and J lost 4, with 8 bases in between. The CDR3 has 11 amino acids. Germline lookup yields CDR1 SGHVS and CDR2 FQNEAQ. CDR3 residues: CASQGGETQYF. The CDR3 region has the DNA TGTGCCAGCCAGGGAGGAGAGACCCAGTACTTC. Variable domain in full (rest from reference TRBV7-8 and TRBJ2-5): GAGVSQSPRYKVAKRGQDVALRCDPISGHVSLFWYQQALGQGPEFLTYFQNEAQLDKSGLPSDRFFAERPEGSVSTLKIQRTQQEDSAVYLCASQGGETQYFGPGTRLLVL.

This clone was recorded a few times. CDR3 amino acids: CASSSIQGAGGQPQHF. CDR3 nucleotide sequence: TGTGCCAGCAGTTCCATACAGGGGGCGGGGGGTCAGCCCCAGCATTTT. This chain uses TRBV27 with TRBJ1-5; 9 bases fit TRBD1. The V gene's germline CDR1 is MNHEY and CDR2 SMNVEV (reference sequence). The CDR3 consists of 16 residues. J gave up 6 bases and V 4 bases, and 10 bases lay outside the gene matches.

The chain is built from TRBV11-2 and TRBJ1-2; D possibly corresponds to TRBD1 (5 bases). V shed 7 bases and J shed 2 bases, with 11 bases lying between them. Germline CDR1 reads SGHAT; CDR2 reads FQNNGV. This CDR3 has 13 amino acids. The CDR3 DNA follows: TGTGCCAGCACCCGAGACAGAAACTATGGCTACACCTTC. As protein: CASTRDRNYGYTF. Full variable domain (remainder filled in from reference TRBV11-2 and TRBJ1-2): EAGVAQSPRYKIIEKRQSVAFWCNPISGHATLYWYQQILGQGPKLLIQFQNNGVVDDSQLPKDRFSAERLKGVDSTLKIQPAKLEDSAVYLCASTRDRNYGYTFGSGTRLTVV.

A single count supports this clone. V and J are TRBV3-1 (or the pseudogene TRBV3-2) and TRBJ2-5; D is unclear. The V and J ends lost 7 bases and 2 bases respectively, with 11 bases between them. The CDR3 spans 13 residues. The germline gives CDR1 LGHDT, CDR2 YNNKEL (reference sequence). The CDR3 coding sequence is TGTGCCAGCACCCCCCACACACAAGAGACCCAGTACTTC. Translation: CASTPHTQETQYF.